This TCR beta chain was documented in a study of cytomegalovirus exposure and HLA in healthy donors. Study at large: The 500 to 850 first-cohort repertoires and the 95 to 150 validation repertoires shared the same platform, a later analysis reported.

Study results and caveats: Reports described diagnosis of cytomegalovirus status by the classifier as highly specific and sensitive.

Clones were read by immunoSEQ multiplex PCR, and TCRdb kept only the in-frame ones, dropping some. Of under 200,000 clones listed, less than 90% are singletons. Comments on this clone: Its cognate antigen is unknown.

It was the approximately 110-subject validation cohort, separate from the roughly 700-subject first cohort, to which the donors belonged. The germline CDR1 and CDR2 sequences are LNHDA and SQIVND (reference sequence). Trimming removed 5 bases from V and 2 bases from J; junction bases left unmatched: 10. This CDR3 is 16 amino acids long. Sequenced sample: PBMCs. The receptor's source is a woman younger than 35 in good health and CMV-seronegative. This chain uses TRBV19 with TRBJ2-3, with 7 positions matching TRBD2. This CDR3 reads CASSAGERVTTDTQYF. As DNA, the CDR3 is TGTGCCAGTAGTGCGGGAGAACGAGTCACCACAGATACGCAGTATTTT.